Below are 30 T cell receptor beta chains sequenced from a single sample in a study of T cells in Graves' hyperthyroidism and ophthalmopathy. The CDR3 regions of TCR beta were amplified from RNA transcripts. First-round RT-PCR targeting the TCR CDR3 was performed with the HTBI primer set. Each CDR3 protein gets one entry after TCRdb re-called the multiplex PCR reads with MiXCR. Here the sample spans under 350,000 distinct CDR3 sequences, over 15% being singletons. The sequenced sample consisted of blood. The receptors come from a woman aged 50 to 60 with Graves' hyperthyroidism.

This clonotype was detected many times. The chain uses TRBV20-1 and TRBJ2-1, with TRBD2 matching 8 bases. Germline V gene data show CDR1 as DFQATT and CDR2 as SNEGSKA (reference sequence). Unmatched junction bases numbered 6, after V lost 3 bases and J lost 5 bases. The CDR3 contains 14 residues. CDR3 protein: CSASNLAGHNEQFF. In nucleotides, the CDR3 is TGCAGTGCTAGTAACCTAGCGGGTCACAATGAGCAGTTCTTC.

This clonotype is a singleton in its sample. A much larger clone lies one base from this, so it may be a read error. The chain joins TRBV3-1 to TRBJ2-5, with 7 bases identical to TRBD2. Germline assignment: CDR1 LGHDT and CDR2 YNNKEL (reference sequence). CDR3 length equals 14 residues. Trimming took 1 base from V and 5 from J; bases not matched to a gene: 4. CDR3 residues: CASSQAGRGETQYF. CDR3 DNA: TGTGCCAGCAGCCAAGCTGGGCGGGGGGAGACCCAGTACTTC.

V is TRBV6-2 or TRBV6-3 and J is TRBJ1-5, with TRBD1 as a possible D gene (6 bases). Germline loops: CDR1 MNHEY, CDR2 SVGEGT. The CDR3 has 15 residues. V dropped 9 bases and J dropped 5 bases, with 20 bases sitting between them. The CDR3: CASTDSGGNDQPQHF. The CDR3 DNA reads TGTGCCAGTACTGACTCTGGGGGCAATGATCAGCCCCAGCATTTT.

This chain connects TRBV6-5 to TRBJ1-3; TRBD1 matches at 8 bases. The CDR3 extends over 16 amino acids. Trimming at V came to 2 bases and at J to 5 bases, leaving 8 bases not matched to a gene. Germline loops: CDR1 MNHEY, CDR2 SVGAGI. CDR3 coding DNA: TGTGCCAGCAGTTACGTGGGAAGGACAGGGAGAAACACCATATATTTT. Translated, it gives CASSYVGRTGRNTIYF.

This clonotype was counted between two and nine times. The rearrangement joins TRBV5-4 to TRBJ2-1; 7 bases align to TRBD1. The CDR3 totals 17 residues. V dropped 4 bases and J dropped 8; count of bases not matched to a gene: 18. From germline, CDR1 is SGHNT and CDR2 YYREEE (reference sequence). CDR3 in DNA: TGTGCCAGCAGCCTCCAATGGACAGGCACTACGGGTTATGAGCAGTTCTTC. Its protein product is CASSLQWTGTTGYEQFF.

V usage is TRBV5-1 and J usage is TRBJ2-1; D ambiguous. From germline, CDR1 is SGHRS and CDR2 YFSETQ. The CDR3 spans 18 residues. The ends were cut back, 4 bases at V and 7 bases at J, with 27 bases in the middle. The CDR3 sequence: CASSLPSSLVGAGNEQFF. DNA of the CDR3: TGCGCCAGCAGCCTCCCTTCTAGTTTGGTGGGTGCTGGAAATGAGCAGTTCTTC. Drawing the rest from reference TRBV5-1 and TRBJ2-1, the complete variable domain is KAGVTQTPRYLIKTRGQQVTLSCSPISGHRSVSWYQQTPGQGLQFLFEYFSETQRNKGNFPGRFSGRQFSNSRSEMNVSTLELGDSALYLCASSLPSSLVGAGNEQFFGPGTRLTVL.

This clonotype was picked up a small number of times. V and J are TRBV20-1 and TRBJ2-1; 10 bases are a match to TRBD2. The germline CDR1 and CDR2 sequences are DFQATT and SNEGSKA (reference sequence). Trimming at V came to 5 bases and at J to 6 bases, leaving 10 bases not matched to a gene. This CDR3 contains 15 residues. The CDR3 region has the DNA TGCAGTGCTTACCCCGGGCTAGCGGGAGTCAATGAGCAGTTCTTC. This sequence encodes CSAYPGLAGVNEQFF.

V and J are TRBV28 and TRBJ2-1; 13 bases agree with TRBD2. This CDR3 comprises 15 residues. Germline V gene data show CDR1 as MDHEN and CDR2 as SYDVKM. V gave up 6 bases and J gave up 12 bases; unmatched junction bases: 11. CDR3 in amino acids: CASSPGTSGALGQFF. Written as DNA, the CDR3 is TGTGCCAGCAGCCCAGGGACTAGCGGGGCCCTAGGGCAGTTCTTC.

The chain has TRBV6-1 and TRBJ2-5; 14 nucleotides line up with TRBD2. The CDR3 spans 16 residues. The V gene end was trimmed by 6 bases and the J gene end by 4 bases; junction bases not matched to a gene: 7. CDR1 and CDR2 (germline): MNHNS, SASEGT. The CDR3 sequence is CASSRAGLAGGETQYF. The CDR3 DNA sequence: TGTGCCAGCAGCCGAGCCGGACTAGCGGGAGGAGAGACCCAGTACTTC.

This clonotype was counted between two and nine times. The gene calls are TRBV14 and TRBJ2-7; D not resolved. The germline V and J ends were trimmed by 0 bases and 1 base, with 4 bases remaining between them. The CDR3 spans 13 residues. Germline V lookup: CDR1 SGHDN, CDR2 FVKESK. The CDR3 loop is CASSQDRSYEQYF. The CDR3 DNA sequence: TGTGCCAGCAGCCAAGATCGGTCCTACGAGCAGTACTTC.

The V gene is TRBV20-1, the J gene TRBJ2-1; 9 nucleotides match TRBD1. Losses at the gene ends were 3 bases for V and 5 bases for J; bases not matched to a gene: 5. This CDR3 is 14 amino acids long. Germline lookup yields CDR1 DFQATT and CDR2 SNEGSKA (reference sequence). CDR3 in DNA: TGCAGTGCTAGCTTGGGACAGGGACACAATGAGCAGTTCTTC. It is translated as CSASLGQGHNEQFF.

V and J are TRBV5-1 and TRBJ2-5; possibly TRBD1 for D (5 bases). CDR1 is SGHRS, CDR2 YFSETQ, per germline. CDR3 length equals 14 residues. V dropped 0 bases and J dropped 4 bases, with 10 bases sitting between them. CDR3 loop: CASSLGDSLETQYF. The CDR3 DNA reads TGCGCCAGCAGCTTGGGTGACAGTCTAGAGACCCAGTACTTC.

This clonotype was detected ten times or more. The DNA of the CDR3 is TGTGCCAGCAGTTTATACGCGGTGAATCAGCCCCAGCATTTT. This sequence encodes CASSLYAVNQPQHF. The chain recombines TRBV28 with TRBJ1-5; no firm D call. The V end was cut by 1 base, the J end by 4 bases, with 8 bases between. Germline CDR1 MDHEN, CDR2 SYDVKM. This CDR3 has 14 residues.

The V and J genes are TRBV9 and TRBJ1-5; D may be TRBD1 (6 bases). Trimming left V 2 bases short and J 2 bases short, with 14 bases between. CDR1 is SGDLS, CDR2 YYNGEE, per germline. This CDR3 is built from 16 residues. CDR3 nucleotide sequence: TGTGCCAGCAGCGTCCTACAGGGAGAGGGCAATCAGCCCCAGCATTTT. Residues: CASSVLQGEGNQPQHF.

In its sample, this clonotype was seen many times. V gene TRBV6-1 combines with J gene TRBJ1-1; tentative D call: TRBD1 (5 bases). This CDR3 has 14 residues. Germline V gene data show CDR1 as MNHNS and CDR2 as SASEGT. Trimming removed 7 bases from V and 5 bases from J, with 17 bases in between. DNA for the CDR3: TGTGCCAGCATTTTACAGGCTCTTAGGACTGAAGCTTTCTTT. Its translation is CASILQALRTEAFF.

This clonotype was detected many times. The chain links TRBV27 to TRBJ2-1, with 11 nucleotides matching TRBD1. CDR3 length: 17 residues. Unmatched junction bases numbered 11, after V lost 3 bases and J lost 7 bases. From germline, CDR1 is MNHEY and CDR2 SMNVEV (reference sequence). DNA of the CDR3: TGTGCCAGCAGTTTTAGCTCCGGACAGGGGGCTAGGAATGAGCAGTTCTTC. As protein: CASSFSSGQGARNEQFF.

Many counts were recorded for this clonotype. This sequence joins TRBV28 and TRBJ2-7; TRBD2 is a possible D gene (5 bases). Germline V lookup: CDR1 MDHEN, CDR2 SYDVKM. Trimming took off 6 bases at V and 6 bases at J, with 12 bases between the two ends. CDR3 length equals 12 residues. This CDR3 reads CASSGVVPEQYF. The CDR3 nucleotides are TGTGCCAGCAGCGGGGTGGTCCCCGAGCAGTACTTC.

This clonotype was seen at least ten times. The V and J genes are TRBV3-1 and TRBJ2-1, with D perhaps TRBD2 (6 bases). V gave up 1 base and J gave up 3 bases, with 10 bases separating them. The CDR3 is made up of 15 amino acids. Looked up from germline, CDR1 is LGHDT and CDR2 is YNNKEL (reference sequence). The CDR3 loop reads CASSQVGSGYNEQFF. The CDR3 coding sequence is TGTGCCAGCAGCCAAGTTGGTAGCGGCTACAATGAGCAGTTCTTC.

This clonotype was picked up many times. V gene TRBV27 combines with J gene TRBJ2-1; 12 bases are a match to TRBD2. The CDR3 contains 16 residues. V lost 4 bases and J lost 5; bases outside the gene matches: 6. Germline-derived CDR1 and CDR2 are MNHEY and SMNVEV (reference sequence). The CDR3 spells CASSSLAGGMDNEQFF. DNA of the CDR3: TGTGCCAGCAGTTCGCTAGCGGGAGGGATGGACAATGAGCAGTTCTTC.

Ten or more counts support this clonotype. The chain links TRBV2 to TRBJ2-1, with 9 bases lining up with TRBD2. The CDR3 loop spans 15 amino acids. Per the germline V gene, CDR1 is SNHLY and CDR2 is FYNNEI. V shed 3 bases and J 4 bases; nucleotides not matched to a gene: 4. The CDR3 here is CASSDASGEYNEQFF. The DNA of the CDR3 is TGTGCCAGCAGTGACGCTAGCGGGGAATACAATGAGCAGTTCTTC.

This clonotype was seen a single time. This chain joins TRBV5-1 and TRBJ2-5; maybe TRBD2 (8 bases). Germline assignment: CDR1 SGHRS and CDR2 YFSETQ. The V and J ends lost 7 bases and 0 bases respectively, with 22 bases between them. This CDR3 region has 17 residues. CDR3 in amino acids: CASGDSVGGGNQETQYF. Written as DNA, the CDR3 is TGCGCCAGCGGGGACAGCGTTGGCGGGGGGAACCAAGAGACCCAGTACTTC.

The chain couples TRBV10-2 to TRBJ1-2; D is uncertain. The CDR3 is 12 amino acids. Trimming took off 4 bases at V and 4 bases at J, with 7 bases between the two ends. Germline-derived CDR1 and CDR2 are WSHSY and SAAADI. The DNA of the CDR3 is TGCGCCAGCAGTGCGCAGACCTATGGCTACACCTTC. This codes for CASSAQTYGYTF.

A word on this clonotype: A read error may explain this, as a much larger clone is one base away. The V gene is TRBV5-4, the J gene TRBJ2-3; 9 nucleotides match TRBD1. The CDR3 is 17 residues long. Germline V lookup: CDR1 SGHNT, CDR2 YYREEE (reference sequence). V shed 4 bases, J shed 0 bases, and the junction held 9 bases outside the gene matches. CDR3 amino acids: CASSGEETGGSTDTQYF. In DNA, the CDR3 is TGTGCCAGCAGCGGAGAGGAGACAGGGGGAAGCACAGATACGCAGTATTTT.

This clonotype showed up just a few times. The chain joins TRBV10-3 to TRBJ2-3, with a weak D call TRBD2 (5 bases). Deletions cut 10 bases from V and 2 bases from J, with 13 bases between. Looked up from germline, CDR1 is ENHRY and CDR2 is SYGVKD. CDR3 length equals 13 residues. CDR3 DNA sequence: TGTGCCAGTGGAAGGACTTTCACAGATACGCAGTATTTT. Encoded protein: CASGRTFTDTQYF.

This clonotype was observed at least ten times. The rearrangement links TRBV6-1 to TRBJ1-2; 9 bases align to TRBD1. Germline V gene data show CDR1 as MNHNS and CDR2 as SASEGT. This CDR3 has 14 residues. The V gene end was trimmed by 0 bases and the J gene end by 6 bases; junction bases not matched to a gene: 2. The CDR3 spells CASSEAGQGNGYTF. DNA of the CDR3: TGTGCCAGCAGTGAAGCGGGACAGGGAAATGGCTACACCTTC.

This clonotype was seen only a few times. This chain links TRBV25-1 with TRBJ1-1; no reliable D call. Trimming took 5 bases from V and 5 from J, leaving 9 bases between them. The germline V gene encodes CDR1 MGHDK and CDR2 SYGVNS. The CDR3 spans 12 residues. This chain's CDR3 is CASSTWRTEAFF. The CDR3 DNA is TGTGCCAGCAGTACCTGGCGGACTGAAGCTTTCTTT.

This clonotype was counted ten times or more. The genes are TRBV7-6 and TRBJ2-3; D gene ambiguous. The ends were cut back, 5 bases at V and 2 bases at J, with 8 bases in the middle. The CDR3 loop spans 13 amino acids. Germline V gene data show CDR1 as SGHVS and CDR2 as FNYEAQ. In DNA form, the CDR3 reads TGTGCCAGCAGCCCCACGGTCACAGATACGCAGTATTTT. It translates to CASSPTVTDTQYF.

This clonotype has a handful of counts. The chain recombines TRBV5-5 with TRBJ2-2; TRBD1 is a possible D gene (6 bases). Germline V gene sequence: CDR1 SGHKS, CDR2 YYEKEE (reference sequence). The CDR3 spans 13 residues. V lost 4 bases to trimming and J lost 9 bases, with 13 bases between them. The CDR3 reads CASSPSGGRELFF. CDR3 sequence (DNA): TGTGCCAGCAGCCCTTCTGGGGGCCGGGAGCTGTTTTTT.

This clonotype was picked up many times. V gene TRBV28 combines with J gene TRBJ2-2; 8 nucleotides agree with TRBD1. Germline V gene lookup returns CDR1 MDHEN and CDR2 SYDVKM. V was clipped by 5 bases and J by 3 bases; unmatched bases: 8. The CDR3 totals 16 residues. The CDR3, as DNA: TGTGCCAGCAGTCCCCCGACAGGGGCCGACACCGGGGAGCTGTTTTTT. It specifies CASSPPTGADTGELFF. The variable domain in full, with the rest retrieved from reference TRBV28 and TRBJ2-2, is DVKVTQSSRYLVKRTGEKVFLECVQDMDHENMFWYRQDPGLGLRLIYFSYDVKMKEKGDIPEGYSVSREKKERFSLILESASTNQTSMYLCASSPPTGADTGELFFGEGSRLTVL.

The genes are TRBV27 and TRBJ2-4; D assignment may be TRBD1 or TRBD2 (7 bases each). The germline CDR1 and CDR2 sequences are MNHEY and SMNVEV (reference sequence). V lost 6 bases to trimming and J lost 0 bases, with 27 bases between them. CDR3 length: 20 residues. The DNA of the CDR3 is TGTGCCAGCAGCGGGGGGACAGATAGAAAACCAGTCTTAGCCAAAAACATTCAGTACTTC. Residues: CASSGGTDRKPVLAKNIQYF.